This TCR beta chain was identified in a study of low-dose radiotherapy and immunotherapy resistance in tumors. Time point specified: after trial treatment. The sample's treatment: LDRT plus nivolumab, ipilimumab, low-dose cyclophosphamide and aspirin (RACIN trial). Alpha and beta chains were covered, as first-strand cDNA relied on TRAV- and TRBV-specific primers. TCRs were amplified for 20 to 25 PCR cycles with a constant-region primer and V-primer adapter. TCRdb called the reads again in MiXCR, with one record for every CDR3 protein. The sample lists around 100,000 distinct CDR3 sequences, more than 20% occurring once. Looked up from germline, CDR1 is SEHNR and CDR2 is FQNEAQ (reference sequence). Trimming took 7 bases from V and 3 from J, leaving 13 bases between them. The CDR3 is 14 residues long.

This rearrangement joins TRBV7-9 to TRBJ2-1; TRBD2 might be the D (5 bases). This specimen was PBMCs, taken after low-dose radiotherapy plus immunotherapy. The TCR was taken from a male donor with prostate cancer. The CDR3 sequence: CASTAEANYNEQFF. In DNA, the CDR3 is TGTGCCAGCACCGCGGAGGCTAACTACAATGAGCAGTTCTTC.